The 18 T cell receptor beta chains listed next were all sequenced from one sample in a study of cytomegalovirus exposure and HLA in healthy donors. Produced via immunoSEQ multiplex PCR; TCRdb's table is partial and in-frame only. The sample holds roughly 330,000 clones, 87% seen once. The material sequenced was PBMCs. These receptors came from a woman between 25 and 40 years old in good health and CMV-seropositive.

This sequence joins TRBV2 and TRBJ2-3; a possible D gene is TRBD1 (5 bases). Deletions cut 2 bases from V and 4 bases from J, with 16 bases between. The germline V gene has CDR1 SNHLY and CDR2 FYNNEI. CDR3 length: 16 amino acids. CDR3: CASSEYLGPRADTQYF. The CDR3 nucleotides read TGTGCCAGCAGTGAATATTTGGGGCCCCGAGCAGATACGCAGTATTTT.

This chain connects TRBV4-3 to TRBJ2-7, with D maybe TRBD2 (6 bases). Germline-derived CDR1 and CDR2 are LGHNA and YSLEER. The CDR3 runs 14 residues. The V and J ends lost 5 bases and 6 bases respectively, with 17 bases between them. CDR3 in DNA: TGCGCCAGCAGCGCCAGACTAGATCCAAGCGAGCAGTACTTC. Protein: CASSARLDPSEQYF.

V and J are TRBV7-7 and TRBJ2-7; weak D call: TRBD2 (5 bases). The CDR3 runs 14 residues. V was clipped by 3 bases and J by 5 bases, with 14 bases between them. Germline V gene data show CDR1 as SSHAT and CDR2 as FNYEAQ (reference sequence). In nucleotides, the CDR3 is TGTGCCAGCAGCTTTCTGAAAGCGGTCCACGAGCAGTACTTC. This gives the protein CASSFLKAVHEQYF.

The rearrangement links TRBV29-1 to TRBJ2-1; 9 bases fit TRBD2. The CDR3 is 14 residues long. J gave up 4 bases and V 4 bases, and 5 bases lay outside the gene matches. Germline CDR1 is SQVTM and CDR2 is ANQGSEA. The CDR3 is CSVVLAGIYNEQFF. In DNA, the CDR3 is TGCAGCGTTGTGCTAGCGGGAATTTACAATGAGCAGTTCTTC.

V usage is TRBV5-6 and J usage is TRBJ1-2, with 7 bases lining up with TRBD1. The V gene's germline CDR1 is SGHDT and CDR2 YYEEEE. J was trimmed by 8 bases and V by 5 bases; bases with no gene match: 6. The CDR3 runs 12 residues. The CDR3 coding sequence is TGTGCCAGCAGGATGACAGGGCACGGCTACACCTTC. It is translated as CASRMTGHGYTF.

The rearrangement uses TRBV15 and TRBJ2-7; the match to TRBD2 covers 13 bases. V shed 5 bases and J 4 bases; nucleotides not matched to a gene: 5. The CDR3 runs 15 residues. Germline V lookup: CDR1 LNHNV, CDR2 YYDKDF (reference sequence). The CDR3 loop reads CATSGMTSGRYEQYF. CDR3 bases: TGTGCCACCAGCGGGATGACTAGCGGGAGGTACGAGCAGTACTTC.

The CDR3: CASSIGQHSYEQYF. The CDR3 region has the DNA TGTGCCAGCAGCATCGGACAACACTCCTACGAGCAGTACTTC. The V and J genes are TRBV28 and TRBJ2-7; a weak D match, TRBD1 (5 bases). The CDR3 has 14 amino acids. V dropped 6 bases and J dropped 0 bases, with 12 bases sitting between them. Germline-derived CDR1 and CDR2 are MDHEN and SYDVKM.

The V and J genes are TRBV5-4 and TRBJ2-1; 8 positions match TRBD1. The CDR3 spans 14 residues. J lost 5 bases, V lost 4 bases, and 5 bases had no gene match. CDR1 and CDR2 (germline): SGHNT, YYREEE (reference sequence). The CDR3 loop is CASSPKDRDNEQFF. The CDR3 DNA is TGTGCCAGCAGCCCAAAGGACAGGGACAATGAGCAGTTCTTC.

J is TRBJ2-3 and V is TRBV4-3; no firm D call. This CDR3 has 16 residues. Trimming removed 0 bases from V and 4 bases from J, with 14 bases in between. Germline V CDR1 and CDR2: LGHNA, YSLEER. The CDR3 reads CASSQDKGKFADTQYF. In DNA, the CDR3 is TGCGCCAGCAGCCAAGATAAAGGGAAATTCGCAGATACGCAGTATTTT.

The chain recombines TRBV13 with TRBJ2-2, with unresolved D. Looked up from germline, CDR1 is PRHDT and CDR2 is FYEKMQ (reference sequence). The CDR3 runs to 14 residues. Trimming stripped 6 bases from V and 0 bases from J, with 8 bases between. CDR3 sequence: CASRIGANTGELFF. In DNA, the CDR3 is TGTGCCAGCAGGATAGGTGCGAACACCGGGGAGCTGTTTTTT.

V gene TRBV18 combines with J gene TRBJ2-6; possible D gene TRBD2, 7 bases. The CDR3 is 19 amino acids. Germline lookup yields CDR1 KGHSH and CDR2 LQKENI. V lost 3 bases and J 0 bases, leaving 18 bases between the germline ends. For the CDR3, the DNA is TGTGCCAGCTCACCCCTGGGGGGGCGCTCCTTCTCTGGGGCCAACGTCCTGACTTTC. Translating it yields CASSPLGGRSFSGANVLTF.

The CDR3 is CASSPYYGYTF. The CDR3 region has the DNA TGTGCCAGCAGCCCATACTATGGCTACACCTTC. The V and J genes are TRBV28 and TRBJ1-2; D remains unclear. The CDR3 runs to 11 residues. In germline, CDR1 is MDHEN, CDR2 SYDVKM. Trimming removed 6 bases at V and 3 bases at J, with 5 bases between.

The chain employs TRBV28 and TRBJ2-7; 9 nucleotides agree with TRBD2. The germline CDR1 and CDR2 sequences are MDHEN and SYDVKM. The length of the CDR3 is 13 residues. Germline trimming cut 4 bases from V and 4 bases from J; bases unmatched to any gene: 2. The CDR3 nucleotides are TGTGCCAGCAGTTATCTAGCGGGATACGAGCAGTACTTC. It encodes CASSYLAGYEQYF.

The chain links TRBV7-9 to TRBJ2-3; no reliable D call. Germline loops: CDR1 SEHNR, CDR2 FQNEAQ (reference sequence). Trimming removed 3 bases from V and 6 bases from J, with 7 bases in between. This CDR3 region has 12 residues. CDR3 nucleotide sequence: TGTGCCAGCAGCTTCTATGTGGATACGCAGTATTTT. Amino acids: CASSFYVDTQYF.

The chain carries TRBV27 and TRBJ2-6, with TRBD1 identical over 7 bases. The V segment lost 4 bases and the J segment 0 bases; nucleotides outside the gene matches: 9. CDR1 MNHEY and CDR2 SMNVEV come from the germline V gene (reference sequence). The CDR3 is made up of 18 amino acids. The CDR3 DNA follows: TGTGCCAGCAGTTCGCGGACAGGTCCCTCCTCTGGGGCCAACGTCCTGACTTTC. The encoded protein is CASSSRTGPSSGANVLTF.

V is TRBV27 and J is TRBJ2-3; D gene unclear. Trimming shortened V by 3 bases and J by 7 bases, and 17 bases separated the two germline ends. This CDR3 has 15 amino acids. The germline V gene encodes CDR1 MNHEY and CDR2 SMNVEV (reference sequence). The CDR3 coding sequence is TGTGCCAGCAGTTTGGGTGGGCCTAGTGCCTATACGCAGTATTTT. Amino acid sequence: CASSLGGPSAYTQYF.

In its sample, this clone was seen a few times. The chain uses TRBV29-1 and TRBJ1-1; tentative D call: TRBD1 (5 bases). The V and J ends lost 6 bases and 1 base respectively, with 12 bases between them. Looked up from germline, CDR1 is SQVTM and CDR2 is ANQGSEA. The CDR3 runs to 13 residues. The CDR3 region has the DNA TGCAGCGTCACCGGGACCACGAACACTGAAGCTTTCTTT. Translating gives CSVTGTTNTEAFF. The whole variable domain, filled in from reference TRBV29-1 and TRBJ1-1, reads SAVISQKPSRDICQRGTSLTIQCQVDSQVTMMFWYRQQPGQSLTLIATANQGSEATYESGFVIDKFPISRPNLTFSTLTVSNMSPEDSSIYLCSVTGTTNTEAFFGQGTRLTVV.

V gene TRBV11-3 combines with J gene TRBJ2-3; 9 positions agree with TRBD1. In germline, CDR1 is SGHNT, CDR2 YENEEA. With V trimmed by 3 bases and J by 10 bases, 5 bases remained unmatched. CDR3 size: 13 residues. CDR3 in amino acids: CASSFGTGSAQYF. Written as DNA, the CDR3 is TGTGCCAGCAGCTTTGGGACAGGGTCCGCGCAGTATTTT.